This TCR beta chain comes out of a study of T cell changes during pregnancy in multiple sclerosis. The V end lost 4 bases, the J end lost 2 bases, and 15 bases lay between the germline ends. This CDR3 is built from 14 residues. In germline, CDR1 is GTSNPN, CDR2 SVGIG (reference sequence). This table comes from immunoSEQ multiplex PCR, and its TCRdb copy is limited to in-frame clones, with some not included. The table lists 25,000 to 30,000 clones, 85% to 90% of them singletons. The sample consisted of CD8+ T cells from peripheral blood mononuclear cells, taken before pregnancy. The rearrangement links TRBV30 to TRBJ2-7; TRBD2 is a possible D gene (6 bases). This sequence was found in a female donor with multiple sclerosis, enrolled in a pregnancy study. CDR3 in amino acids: CAWTWGGDAYEQYF. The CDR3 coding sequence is TGTGCCTGGACCTGGGGCGGGGACGCCTACGAGCAGTACTTC.